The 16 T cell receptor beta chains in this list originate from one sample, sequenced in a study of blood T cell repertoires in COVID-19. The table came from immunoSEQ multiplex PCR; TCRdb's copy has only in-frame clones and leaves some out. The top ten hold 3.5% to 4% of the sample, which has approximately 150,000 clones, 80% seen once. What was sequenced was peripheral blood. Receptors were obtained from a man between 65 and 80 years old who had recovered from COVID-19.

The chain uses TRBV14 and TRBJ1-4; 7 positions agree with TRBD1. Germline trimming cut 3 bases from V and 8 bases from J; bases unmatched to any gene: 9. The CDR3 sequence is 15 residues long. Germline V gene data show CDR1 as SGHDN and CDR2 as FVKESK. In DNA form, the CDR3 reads TGTGCCAGCAGCCAGTACAGGGGTTTTGACGAAAAACTGTTTTTT. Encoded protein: CASSQYRGFDEKLFF.

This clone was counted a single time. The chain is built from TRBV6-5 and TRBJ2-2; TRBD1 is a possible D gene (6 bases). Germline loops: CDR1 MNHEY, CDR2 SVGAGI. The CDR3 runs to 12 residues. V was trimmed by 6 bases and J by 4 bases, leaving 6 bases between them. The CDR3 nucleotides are TGTGCCAGCAGACAGGGCACCGGGGAGCTGTTTTTT. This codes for CASRQGTGELFF.

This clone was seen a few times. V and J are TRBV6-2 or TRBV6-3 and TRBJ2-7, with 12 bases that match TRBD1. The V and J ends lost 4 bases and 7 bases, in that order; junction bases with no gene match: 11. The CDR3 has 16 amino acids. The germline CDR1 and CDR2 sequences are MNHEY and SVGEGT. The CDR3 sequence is CASSLLVGQGAREQYF. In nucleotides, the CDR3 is TGTGCCAGCAGTTTACTGGTGGGACAGGGGGCGCGGGAGCAGTACTTC.

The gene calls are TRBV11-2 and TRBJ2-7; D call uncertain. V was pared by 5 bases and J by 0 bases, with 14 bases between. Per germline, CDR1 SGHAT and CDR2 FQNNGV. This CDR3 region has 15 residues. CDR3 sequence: CASSPRFRSSYEQYF. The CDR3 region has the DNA TGTGCCAGCAGCCCTCGATTTCGGAGCTCCTACGAGCAGTACTTC.

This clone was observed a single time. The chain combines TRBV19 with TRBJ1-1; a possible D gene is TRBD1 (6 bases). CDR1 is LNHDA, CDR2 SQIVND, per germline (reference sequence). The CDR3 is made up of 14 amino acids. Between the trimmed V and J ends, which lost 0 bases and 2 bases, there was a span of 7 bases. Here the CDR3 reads CASSIDRGNTEAFF. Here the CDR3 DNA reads TGTGCCAGTAGTATAGACAGGGGAAACACTGAAGCTTTCTTT.

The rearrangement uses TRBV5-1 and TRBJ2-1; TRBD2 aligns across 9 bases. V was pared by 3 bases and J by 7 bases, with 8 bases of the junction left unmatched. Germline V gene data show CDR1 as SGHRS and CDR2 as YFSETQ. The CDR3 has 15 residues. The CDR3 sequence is CASSWGSGSRNEQFF. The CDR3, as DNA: TGCGCCAGCAGCTGGGGTAGCGGGAGTCGGAATGAGCAGTTCTTC.

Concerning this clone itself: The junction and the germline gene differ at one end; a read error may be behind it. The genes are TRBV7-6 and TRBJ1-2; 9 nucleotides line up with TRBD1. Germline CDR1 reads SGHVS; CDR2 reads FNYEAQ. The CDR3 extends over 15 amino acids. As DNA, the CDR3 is TGTGCCAGCAACTTAGGGACAGGGAGTAGAGATGGCTACACCTTC. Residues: CASNLGTGSRDGYTF.

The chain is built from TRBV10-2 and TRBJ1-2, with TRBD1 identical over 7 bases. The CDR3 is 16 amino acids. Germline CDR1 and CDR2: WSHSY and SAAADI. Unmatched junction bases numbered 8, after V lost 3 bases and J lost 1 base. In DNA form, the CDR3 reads TGCGCCAGCAGTGACCTTAAAGGGACAGTTAACTATGGCTACACCTTC. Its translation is CASSDLKGTVNYGYTF.

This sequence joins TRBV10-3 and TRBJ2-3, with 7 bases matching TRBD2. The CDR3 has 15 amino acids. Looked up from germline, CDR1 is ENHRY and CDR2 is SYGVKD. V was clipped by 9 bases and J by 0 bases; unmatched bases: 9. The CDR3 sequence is CAITAGEGSTDTQYF. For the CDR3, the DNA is TGTGCCATAACTGCGGGGGAGGGTAGCACAGATACGCAGTATTTT.

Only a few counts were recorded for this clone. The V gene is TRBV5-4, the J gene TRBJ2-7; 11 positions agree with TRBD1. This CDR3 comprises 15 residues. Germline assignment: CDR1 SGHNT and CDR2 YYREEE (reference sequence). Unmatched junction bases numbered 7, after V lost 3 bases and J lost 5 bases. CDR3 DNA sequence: TGTGCCAGCAGCTACGGGACAGGGGGTATAGACGAGCAGTACTTC. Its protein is CASSYGTGGIDEQYF.

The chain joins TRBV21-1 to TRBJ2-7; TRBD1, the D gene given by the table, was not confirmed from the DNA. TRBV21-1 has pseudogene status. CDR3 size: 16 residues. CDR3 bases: TGTGCCAGCAGCAAACGTCCGGACAGGGGACCCTACGAGCAGTACTTC. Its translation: CASSKRPDRGPYEQYF.

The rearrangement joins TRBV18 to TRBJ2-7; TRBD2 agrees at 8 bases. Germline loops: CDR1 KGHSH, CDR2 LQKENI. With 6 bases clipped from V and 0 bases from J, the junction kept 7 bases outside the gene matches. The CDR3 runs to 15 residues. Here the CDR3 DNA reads TGTGCCAGCTCGCGGGGGGCGGGATACTCCTACGAGCAGTACTTC. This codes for CASSRGAGYSYEQYF.

CDR3 sequence reads: CASSSRQNQPQHF. The CDR3 DNA sequence: TGTGCCAGCAGTTCTCGACAGAATCAGCCCCAGCATTTT. This chain joins TRBV6-2 or TRBV6-3 and TRBJ1-5; D is possibly TRBD1 (5 bases). Deletions cut 4 bases from V and 4 bases from J, with 8 bases between. Per the germline V gene, CDR1 is MNHEY and CDR2 is SVGEGT. There are 13 residues in the CDR3.

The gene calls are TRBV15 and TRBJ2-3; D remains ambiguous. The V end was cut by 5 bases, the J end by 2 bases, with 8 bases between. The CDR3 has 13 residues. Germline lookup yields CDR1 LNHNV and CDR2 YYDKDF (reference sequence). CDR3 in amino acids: CATSEGDTDTQYF. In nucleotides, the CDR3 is TGTGCCACCAGCGAAGGAGACACAGATACGCAGTATTTT.

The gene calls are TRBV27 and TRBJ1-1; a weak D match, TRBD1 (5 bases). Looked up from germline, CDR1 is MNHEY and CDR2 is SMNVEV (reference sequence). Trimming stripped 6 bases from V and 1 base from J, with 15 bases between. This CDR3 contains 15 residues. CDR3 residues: CASRVQGVKNTEAFF. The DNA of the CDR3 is TGTGCCAGCAGGGTCCAAGGGGTCAAGAACACTGAAGCTTTCTTT.

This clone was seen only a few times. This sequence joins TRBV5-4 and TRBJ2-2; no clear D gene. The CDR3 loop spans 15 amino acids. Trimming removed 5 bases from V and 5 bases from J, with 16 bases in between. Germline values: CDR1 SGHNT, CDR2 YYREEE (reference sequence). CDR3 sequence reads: CASSLRVGKTGELFF. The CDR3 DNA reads TGTGCCAGCAGTCTCCGGGTAGGAAAAACCGGGGAGCTGTTTTTT.